The 27 T cell receptor beta chains in this list originate from one sample, sequenced in a study of early T cells in non-severe SARS-CoV-2 infection. TCRdb re-derived calls from the 5' RACE reads in MiXCR, one entry per CDR3 protein. The repertoire holds 85,000 to 100,000 distinct CDR3 sequences, with roughly 13% as singletons. Sequenced material: whole blood. These receptor sequences come from an adult who was a healthcare worker with PCR-confirmed SARS-CoV-2 infection or an uninfected control (not recorded which).

The chain has TRBV6-2 or TRBV6-3 and TRBJ2-2; 9 bases align to TRBD1. This CDR3 comprises 16 residues. Germline loops: CDR1 MNHEY, CDR2 SVGEGT. V shed 4 bases and J 1 base; nucleotides not matched to a gene: 4. In DNA, the CDR3 is TGTGCCAGCAGTTTCCACAGGGGGCAGAACACCGGGGAGCTGTTTTTT. As protein: CASSFHRGQNTGELFF.

This clonotype was observed many times. The rearrangement links TRBV7-8 to TRBJ2-4, with 10 nucleotides matching TRBD1. V shed 2 bases, J shed 4 bases, and the junction held 11 bases outside the gene matches. Germline CDR1 reads SGHVS; CDR2 reads FQNEAQ. There are 18 residues in the CDR3. CDR3 sequence: CASSLPAGTGAIKNIQYF. CDR3 nucleotides: TGTGCCAGCAGCTTACCAGCCGGGACAGGGGCGATAAAAAACATTCAGTACTTC.

The gene calls are TRBV28 and TRBJ1-1, with TRBD1 as a possible D gene (6 bases). Germline loops: CDR1 MDHEN, CDR2 SYDVKM. The CDR3 totals 11 residues. V shed 10 bases and J shed 7 bases, with 13 bases lying between them. CDR3 in DNA: TGTGCCATTACAACAGGGATTGAAGCTTTCTTT. It specifies CAITTGIEAFF.

The chain combines TRBV5-5 with TRBJ2-5; 9 nucleotides align to TRBD2. This CDR3 comprises 16 residues. The V segment lost 0 bases and the J segment 4 bases; nucleotides outside the gene matches: 7. Looked up from germline, CDR1 is SGHKS and CDR2 is YYEKEE (reference sequence). CDR3 sequence (DNA): TGTGCCAGCAGCTTGGATGGCGCGGGGGGGCTAGAGACCCAGTACTTC. Amino acid sequence: CASSLDGAGGLETQYF. The full variable domain, in which reference TRBV5-5 and TRBJ2-5 provide the parts outside the CDR3, is DAGVTQSPTHLIKTRGQQVTLRCSPISGHKSVSWYQQVLGQGPQFIFQYYEKEERGRGNFPDRFSARQFPNYSSELNVNALLLGDSALYLCASSLDGAGGLETQYFGPGTRLLVL.

The table lists this clonotype with many counts. The chain carries TRBV6-6 and TRBJ1-3, with no clear D. The CDR3 covers 15 residues. Germline lookup yields CDR1 MNHNY and CDR2 SVGAGI (reference sequence). With 0 bases removed from V and 4 bases from J, the gap between germline ends came to 10 bases. Here the CDR3 reads CASSYSSTLGNTIYF. The CDR3, as DNA: TGTGCCAGCAGTTACTCGAGCACCCTAGGAAACACCATATATTTT.

This chain connects TRBV7-9 to TRBJ1-1; TRBD1 agrees at 8 bases. CDR1 and CDR2 from the germline V gene are SEHNR and FQNEAQ (reference sequence). The CDR3 covers 15 residues. V gave up 6 bases and J gave up 8 bases; unmatched junction bases: 14. CDR3 amino acids: CASSLITGGRFEAFF. The CDR3 DNA reads as TGTGCCAGCAGTCTCATTACAGGGGGAAGGTTCGAAGCTTTCTTT.

V gene TRBV28 combines with J gene TRBJ1-1; possible D gene TRBD1, 6 bases. The CDR3 runs 14 residues. V was cut by 7 bases and J by 1 base, with 13 bases left in between. Germline V gives CDR1 MDHEN, CDR2 SYDVKM. The CDR3 protein is CASTETGTNTEAFF. For the CDR3, the DNA is TGTGCCAGCACCGAAACAGGGACGAACACTGAAGCTTTCTTT.

This clonotype has at least ten counts. The chain recombines TRBV29-1 with TRBJ2-3, with D tentatively TRBD1 (5 bases). Germline CDR1 is SQVTM and CDR2 is ANQGSEA. The CDR3 contains 13 residues. V was shortened by 5 bases and J by 2 bases, with 11 bases between the two germline ends. The CDR3 spells CSVWGTFTDTQYF. Written as DNA, the CDR3 is TGCAGCGTTTGGGGCACCTTCACAGATACGCAGTATTTT.

The V gene is TRBV18, the J gene TRBJ1-2, with D hard to call. Per the germline V gene, CDR1 is KGHSH and CDR2 is LQKENI. Trimming removed 3 bases at V and 2 bases at J, with 19 bases between. The CDR3 has 17 amino acids. CDR3 region: CASSPQNPPGANYGYTF. CDR3 sequence (DNA): TGTGCCAGCTCACCCCAGAACCCCCCGGGAGCCAACTATGGCTACACCTTC.

This clonotype was seen repeatedly, ten times or more. The CDR3 is CASGREVGNTIYF. The DNA for the CDR3 is TGTGCCAGCGGTCGGGAAGTCGGAAACACCATATATTTT. The J gene is TRBJ1-3, the V gene TRBV6-5; D not resolved. The germline V gene encodes CDR1 MNHEY and CDR2 SVGAGI. There are 13 residues in the CDR3. Trimming removed 8 bases at V and 4 bases at J, with 12 bases between.

The chain couples TRBV29-1 to TRBJ2-5; a possible D gene is TRBD2 (5 bases). Germline loops: CDR1 SQVTM, CDR2 ANQGSEA. The CDR3 has 12 amino acids. V dropped 4 bases and J dropped 2 bases, with 8 bases sitting between them. This CDR3 is CSVGEGQETQYF. The CDR3 region has the DNA TGCAGCGTTGGCGAGGGACAAGAGACCCAGTACTTC. The variable domain in full, with the rest retrieved from reference TRBV29-1 and TRBJ2-5, is SAVISQKPSRDICQRGTSLTIQCQVDSQVTMMFWYRQQPGQSLTLIATANQGSEATYESGFVIDKFPISRPNLTFSTLTVSNMSPEDSSIYLCSVGEGQETQYFGPGTRLLVL.

This clonotype appeared many times. V is TRBV7-9 and J is TRBJ2-7; D remains unclear. Germline assignment: CDR1 SEHNR and CDR2 FQNEAQ (reference sequence). The CDR3 covers 13 residues. The V end lost 3 bases, the J end lost 5 bases, and 11 bases lay between the germline ends. CDR3 residues: CASSLALGDEQYF. CDR3 nucleotides: TGTGCCAGCAGCTTGGCACTGGGCGACGAGCAGTACTTC. The variable domain in full, with the rest retrieved from reference TRBV7-9 and TRBJ2-7, is DTGVSQNPRHKITKRGQNVTFRCDPISEHNRLYWYRQTLGQGPEFLTYFQNEAQLEKSRLLSDRFSAERPKGSFSTLEIQRTEQGDSAMYLCASSLALGDEQYFGPGTRLTVT.

With regard to this clonotype: A much larger clone differs from this one at a single base, so this may be a read error. The chain employs TRBV12-3 or TRBV12-4 and TRBJ1-4, with 7 bases identical to TRBD1. Trimming at V came to 6 bases and at J to 7 bases, leaving 5 bases not matched to a gene. The CDR3 totals 13 residues. The CDR3 sequence is CASSLGQSEKLFF. CDR3 in DNA: TGTGCCAGCAGCCTGGGACAGTCTGAAAAACTGTTTTTT.

This clonotype was seen more than once but under ten times. The chain is built from TRBV5-1 and TRBJ1-1; tentative D call: TRBD1 (5 bases). Germline loops: CDR1 SGHRS, CDR2 YFSETQ. V lost 6 bases and J lost 1, with 13 bases in between. The CDR3 has 14 residues. DNA for the CDR3: TGCGCCAGCACCCCTGGGGCGGCGAACACTGAAGCTTTCTTT. Protein: CASTPGAANTEAFF. The full variable domain, with the rest looked up from reference TRBV5-1 and TRBJ1-1, is KAGVTQTPRYLIKTRGQQVTLSCSPISGHRSVSWYQQTPGQGLQFLFEYFSETQRNKGNFPGRFSGRQFSNSRSEMNVSTLELGDSALYLCASTPGAANTEAFFGQGTRLTVV.

The gene calls are TRBV4-2 and TRBJ2-5; 7 bases are shared with TRBD1. The CDR3 runs to 15 residues. J gave up 1 base and V 3 bases, and 5 bases lay outside the gene matches. The germline gives CDR1 LGHNA, CDR2 YNFKEQ. CDR3 protein: CASSQLDRAQETQYF. Written as DNA, the CDR3 is TGTGCCAGCAGCCAGCTCGACAGGGCCCAAGAGACCCAGTACTTC.

This clonotype was seen repeatedly, ten times or more. This chain links TRBV11-2 with TRBJ2-4, with D possibly TRBD1 on 5 matching bases. The CDR3 runs 14 residues. From germline, CDR1 is SGHAT and CDR2 FQNNGV. Trimming took 1 base from V and 6 from J, leaving 10 bases between them. CDR3: CASSLVTAPNIQYF. The CDR3 region has the DNA TGTGCCAGCAGCTTAGTGACAGCTCCAAACATTCAGTACTTC.

This clonotype has just a few counts. The chain recombines TRBV7-2 with TRBJ2-6, with 7 bases lining up with TRBD1. This CDR3 is 17 amino acids long. With 0 bases clipped from V and 6 bases from J, the junction kept 8 bases outside the gene matches. Germline CDR1 reads SGHTA; CDR2 reads FQGNSA. CDR3 region: CASSLAVATGKANVLTF. The CDR3 DNA reads TGTGCCAGCAGCTTAGCTGTTGCGACAGGGAAGGCCAACGTCCTGACTTTC.

Ten or more counts support this clonotype. The V gene is TRBV7-9, the J gene TRBJ1-3; no definite D call. Germline CDR1 is SEHNR and CDR2 is FQNEAQ (reference sequence). V was shortened by 3 bases and J by 0 bases, with 9 bases between the two germline ends. There are 15 residues in the CDR3. The CDR3 coding sequence is TGTGCCAGCAGCTTTTGGCCCAGCTCTGGAAACACCATATATTTT. Protein sequence: CASSFWPSSGNTIYF.

Details on this clonotype: One base away lies a much larger clone, so this may be a sequencing read error. This chain joins TRBV20-1 and TRBJ1-1, with a weak D call TRBD1 (6 bases). Trimming cost V 7 bases and J 2 bases, with 14 bases left between them. CDR1 and CDR2 from the germline V gene are DFQATT and SNEGSKA (reference sequence). The CDR3 covers 13 residues. This chain's CDR3 is CSGDRGVNTEAFF. As DNA, the CDR3 is TGCAGTGGCGATAGGGGGGTCAACACTGAAGCTTTCTTT.

This clonotype was detected ten times or more. This chain uses TRBV12-3 or TRBV12-4 with TRBJ2-7, with TRBD2 as a possible D gene (5 bases). Trimming left V 6 bases short and J 2 bases short, with 17 bases between. The CDR3 length is 15 residues. CDR3 loop: CASSHPRSGTYEQYF. The CDR3 DNA is TGTGCCAGCAGCCACCCCCGGAGCGGAACCTACGAGCAGTACTTC.

This clonotype was seen repeatedly, ten times or more. The J gene is TRBJ2-1, the V gene TRBV28; TRBD2 is a possible D gene (6 bases). The CDR3 is 16 residues long. The germline gives CDR1 MDHEN, CDR2 SYDVKM. Trimming removed 2 bases from V and 7 bases from J, with 18 bases in between. CDR3 nucleotide sequence: TGTGCCAGCAGTTTAATCGGCGGGGCAATTCCGAATGAGCAGTTCTTC. It yields the protein CASSLIGGAIPNEQFF.

This clonotype has at least ten counts. The V call is TRBV7-2, the J call TRBJ2-7, with 12 bases lining up with TRBD2. Trimming cost V 4 bases and J 4 bases; bases outside gene matches: 11. CDR1 and CDR2 from the germline V gene are SGHTA and FQGNSA. The CDR3 is made up of 17 amino acids. The CDR3 sequence: CASSWRTPSGGGYEQYF. The CDR3 DNA follows: TGTGCCAGCAGCTGGAGGACCCCTAGCGGGGGGGGTTACGAGCAGTACTTC.

The table lists this clonotype with a few counts. CDR3 sequence (DNA): TGTGCCAGCAGTCCCGGGAGCTCCACAGATACGCAGTATTTT. This codes for CASSPGSSTDTQYF. This rearrangement joins TRBV6-2 or TRBV6-3 to TRBJ2-3; D is perhaps TRBD2 (6 bases). This CDR3 is built from 14 residues. From germline, CDR1 is MNHEY and CDR2 SVGEGT. The germline V and J ends were trimmed by 5 bases and 2 bases, with 11 bases remaining between them.

The chain is built from TRBV5-1 and TRBJ2-1, with D perhaps matching TRBD2 (5 bases). Germline values: CDR1 SGHRS, CDR2 YFSETQ. The ends were cut back, 1 base at V and 6 bases at J, with 11 bases in the middle. This CDR3 comprises 14 residues. CDR3 DNA sequence: TGCGCCAGCAGCTTGTATCCGGGAACCAATGAGCAGTTCTTC. Protein sequence: CASSLYPGTNEQFF.

This clonotype was observed a few times. The J gene is TRBJ1-5, the V gene TRBV6-6, with a possible D match to TRBD1 (5 bases). CDR1 MNHNY and CDR2 SVGAGI come from the germline V gene (reference sequence). V was cut by 4 bases and J by 5 bases, with 15 bases left in between. CDR3 length: 15 residues. The CDR3 spells CASSWRQGKDQPQHF. Written as DNA, the CDR3 is TGTGCCAGCAGTTGGCGGCAGGGAAAGGATCAGCCCCAGCATTTT.

This clonotype was picked up a small number of times. The chain is built from TRBV3-1 and TRBJ1-2; D gene unclear. Trimming removed 3 bases at V and 8 bases at J, with 10 bases between. The CDR3 loop spans 12 amino acids. The V gene's germline CDR1 is LGHDT and CDR2 YNNKEL (reference sequence). The CDR3, as DNA: TGTGCCAGCAGCCAGCAGGTTGCCGGCTACACCTTC. This codes for CASSQQVAGYTF.

This clonotype has more than one count but fewer than ten. This chain uses TRBV20-1 with TRBJ2-3; D is perhaps TRBD2 (6 bases). Germline assignment: CDR1 DFQATT and CDR2 SNEGSKA (reference sequence). The V end lost 6 bases, the J end lost 3 bases, and 16 bases lay between the germline ends. This CDR3 has 14 amino acids. This chain's CDR3 is CSAPYRGKTDTQYF. The CDR3 DNA is TGCAGTGCCCCCTATCGGGGGAAGACAGATACGCAGTATTTT.